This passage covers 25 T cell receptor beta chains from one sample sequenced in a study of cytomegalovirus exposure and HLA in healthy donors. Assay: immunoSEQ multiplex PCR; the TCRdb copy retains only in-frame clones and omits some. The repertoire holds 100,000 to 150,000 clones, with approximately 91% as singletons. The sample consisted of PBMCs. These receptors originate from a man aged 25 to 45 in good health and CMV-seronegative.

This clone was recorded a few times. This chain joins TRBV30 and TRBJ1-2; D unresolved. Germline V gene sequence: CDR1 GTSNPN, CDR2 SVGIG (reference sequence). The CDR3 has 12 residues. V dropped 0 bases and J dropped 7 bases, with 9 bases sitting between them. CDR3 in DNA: TGTGCCTGGAGTGTACAAACGGGTGGCTACACCTTC. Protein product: CAWSVQTGGYTF.

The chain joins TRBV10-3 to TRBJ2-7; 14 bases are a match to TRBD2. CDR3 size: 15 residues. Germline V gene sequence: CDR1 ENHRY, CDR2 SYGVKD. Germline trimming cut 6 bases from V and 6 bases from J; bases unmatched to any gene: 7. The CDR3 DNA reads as TGTGCCATCAGGGGGACTAGCGGGAGTATTGGCGAGCAGTACTTC. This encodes CAIRGTSGSIGEQYF.

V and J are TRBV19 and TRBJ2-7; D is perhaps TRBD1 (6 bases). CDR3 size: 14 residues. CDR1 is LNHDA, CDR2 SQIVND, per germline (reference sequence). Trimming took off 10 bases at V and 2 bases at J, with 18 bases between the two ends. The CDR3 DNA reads TGTGCCACTGACCCCGGGACATATCCCTACGAGCAGTACTTC. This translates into CATDPGTYPYEQYF.

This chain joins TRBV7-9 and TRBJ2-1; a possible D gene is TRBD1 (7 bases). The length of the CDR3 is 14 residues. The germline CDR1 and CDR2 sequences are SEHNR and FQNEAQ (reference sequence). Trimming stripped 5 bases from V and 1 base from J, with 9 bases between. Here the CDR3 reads CASSQGGSYNEQFF. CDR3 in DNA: TGTGCCAGCAGCCAGGGGGGTTCCTACAATGAGCAGTTCTTC.

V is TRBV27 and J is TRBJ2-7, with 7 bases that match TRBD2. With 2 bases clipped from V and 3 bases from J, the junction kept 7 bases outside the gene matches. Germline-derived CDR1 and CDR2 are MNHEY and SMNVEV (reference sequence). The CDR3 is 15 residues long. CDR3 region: CASSLGRDWNYEQYF. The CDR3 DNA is TGTGCCAGCAGTTTAGGGAGGGACTGGAACTACGAGCAGTACTTC.

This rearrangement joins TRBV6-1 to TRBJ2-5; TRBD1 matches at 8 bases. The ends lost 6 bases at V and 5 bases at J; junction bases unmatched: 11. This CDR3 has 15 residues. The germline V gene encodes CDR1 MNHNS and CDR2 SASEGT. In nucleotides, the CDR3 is TGTGCCAGCAGACGACAGGGGAGTTACGAGGAGACCCAGTACTTC. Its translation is CASRRQGSYEETQYF.

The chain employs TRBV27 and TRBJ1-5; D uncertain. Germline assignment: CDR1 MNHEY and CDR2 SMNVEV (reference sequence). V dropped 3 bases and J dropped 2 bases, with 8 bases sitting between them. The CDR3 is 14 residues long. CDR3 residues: CASSLSGGNQPQHF. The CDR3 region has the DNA TGTGCCAGCAGTTTGTCGGGTGGCAATCAGCCCCAGCATTTT.

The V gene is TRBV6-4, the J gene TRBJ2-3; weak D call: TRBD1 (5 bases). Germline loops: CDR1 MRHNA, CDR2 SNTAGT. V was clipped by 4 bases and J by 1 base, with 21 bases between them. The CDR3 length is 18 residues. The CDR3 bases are TGTGCCAGCAGTGTCGATCAAGTGGGGCCCAACCGCACAGATACGCAGTATTTT. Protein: CASSVDQVGPNRTDTQYF.

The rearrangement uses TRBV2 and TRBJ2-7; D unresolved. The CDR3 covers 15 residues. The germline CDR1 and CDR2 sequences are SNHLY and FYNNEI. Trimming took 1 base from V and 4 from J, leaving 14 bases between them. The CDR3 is CASSEGASIAYEQYF. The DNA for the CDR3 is TGTGCCAGCAGTGAAGGAGCATCCATTGCTTACGAGCAGTACTTC. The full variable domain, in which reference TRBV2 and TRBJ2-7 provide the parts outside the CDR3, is EPEVTQTPSHQVTQMGQEVILRCVPISNHLYFYWYRQILGQKVEFLVSFYNNEISEKSEIFDDQFSVERPDGSNFTLKIRSTKLEDSAMYFCASSEGASIAYEQYFGPGTRLTVT.

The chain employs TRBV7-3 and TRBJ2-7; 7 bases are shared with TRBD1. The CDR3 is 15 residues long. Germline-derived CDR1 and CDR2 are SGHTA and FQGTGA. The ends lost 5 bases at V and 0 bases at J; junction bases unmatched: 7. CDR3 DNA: TGTGCCAGCAGCCCGCAGACAGGGAGCTCCTACGAGCAGTACTTC. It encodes CASSPQTGSSYEQYF.

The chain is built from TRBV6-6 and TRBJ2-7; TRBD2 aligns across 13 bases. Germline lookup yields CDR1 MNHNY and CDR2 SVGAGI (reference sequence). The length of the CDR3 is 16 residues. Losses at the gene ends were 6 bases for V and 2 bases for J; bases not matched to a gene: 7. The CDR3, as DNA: TGTGCCAGCAGCCAGGGACTAGCGGGGTCTACCTACGAGCAGTACTTC. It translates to CASSQGLAGSTYEQYF.

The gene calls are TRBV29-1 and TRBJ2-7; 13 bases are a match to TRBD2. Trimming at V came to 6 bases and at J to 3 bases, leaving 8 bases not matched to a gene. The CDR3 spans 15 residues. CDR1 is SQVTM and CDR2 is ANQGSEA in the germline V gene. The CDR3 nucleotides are TGCAGCGTGATTGGACTAGCGGGAGAGGTCTACGAGCAGTACTTC. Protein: CSVIGLAGEVYEQYF.

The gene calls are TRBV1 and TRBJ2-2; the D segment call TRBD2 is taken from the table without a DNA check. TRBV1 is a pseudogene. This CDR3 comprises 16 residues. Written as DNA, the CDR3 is TGCACCAGCAGCCTGGGACTAGCGGGGGAGACCGGGGAGCTGTTTTTT. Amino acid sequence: CTSSLGLAGETGELFF.

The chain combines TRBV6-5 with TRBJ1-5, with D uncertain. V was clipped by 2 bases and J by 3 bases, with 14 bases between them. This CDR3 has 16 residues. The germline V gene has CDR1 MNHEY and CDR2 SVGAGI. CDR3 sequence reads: CASSYEHSPHNQPQHF. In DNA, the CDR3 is TGTGCCAGCAGTTACGAGCACAGTCCCCACAATCAGCCCCAGCATTTT.

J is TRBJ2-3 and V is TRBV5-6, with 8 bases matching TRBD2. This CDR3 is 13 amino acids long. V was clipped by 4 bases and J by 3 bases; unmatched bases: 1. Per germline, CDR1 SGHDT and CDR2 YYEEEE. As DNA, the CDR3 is TGTGCCAGCAGCGGCGGGGGGACAGATACGCAGTATTTT. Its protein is CASSGGGTDTQYF. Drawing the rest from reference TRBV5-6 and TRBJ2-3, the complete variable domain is DAGVTQSPTHLIKTRGQQVTLRCSPKSGHDTVSWYQQALGQGPQFIFQYYEEEERQRGNFPDRFSGHQFPNYSSELNVNALLLGDSALYLCASSGGGTDTQYFGPGTRLTVL.

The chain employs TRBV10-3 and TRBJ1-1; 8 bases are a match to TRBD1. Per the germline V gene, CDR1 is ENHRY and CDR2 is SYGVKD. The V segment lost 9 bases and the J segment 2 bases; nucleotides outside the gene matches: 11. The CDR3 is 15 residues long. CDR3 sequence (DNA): TGTGCCATTCGGACGGCGGACAGGGATAACACTGAAGCTTTCTTT. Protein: CAIRTADRDNTEAFF.

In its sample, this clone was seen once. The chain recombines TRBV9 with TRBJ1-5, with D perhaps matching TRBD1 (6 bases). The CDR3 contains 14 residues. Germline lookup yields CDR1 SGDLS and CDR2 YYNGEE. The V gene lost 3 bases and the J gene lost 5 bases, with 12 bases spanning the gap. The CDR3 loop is CASSGGHRDQPQHF. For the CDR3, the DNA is TGTGCCAGCAGCGGGGGACATAGGGATCAGCCCCAGCATTTT. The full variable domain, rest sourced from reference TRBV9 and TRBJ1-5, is DSGVTQTPKHLITATGQRVTLRCSPRSGDLSVYWYQQSLDQGLQFLIQYYNGEERAKGNILERFSAQQFPDLHSELNLSSLELGDSALYFCASSGGHRDQPQHFGDGTRLSIL.

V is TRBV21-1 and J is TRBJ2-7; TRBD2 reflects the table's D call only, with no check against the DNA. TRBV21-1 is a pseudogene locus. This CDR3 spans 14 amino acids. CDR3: CASSGLAGLYEQYF. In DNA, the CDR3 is TGTGCCAGCAGCGGACTAGCGGGATTGTACGAGCAGTACTTC.

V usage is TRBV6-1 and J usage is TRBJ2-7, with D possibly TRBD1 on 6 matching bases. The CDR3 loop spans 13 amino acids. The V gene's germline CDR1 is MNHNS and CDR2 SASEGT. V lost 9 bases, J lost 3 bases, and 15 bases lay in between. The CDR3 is CASLYRAGYEQYF. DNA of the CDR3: TGTGCCAGTCTGTACAGGGCCGGCTACGAGCAGTACTTC.

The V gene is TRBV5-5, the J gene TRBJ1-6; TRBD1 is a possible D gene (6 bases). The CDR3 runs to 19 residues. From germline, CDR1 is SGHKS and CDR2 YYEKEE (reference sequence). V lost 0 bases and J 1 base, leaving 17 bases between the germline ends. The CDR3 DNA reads TGTGCCAGCAGCTTGGCACAGGGTATTTATCGGTCCTATAATTCACCCCTCCACTTT. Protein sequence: CASSLAQGIYRSYNSPLHF.

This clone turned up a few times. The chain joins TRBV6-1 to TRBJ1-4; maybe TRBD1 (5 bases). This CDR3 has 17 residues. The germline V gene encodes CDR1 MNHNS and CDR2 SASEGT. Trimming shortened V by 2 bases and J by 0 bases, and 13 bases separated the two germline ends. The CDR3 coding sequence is TGTGCCAGCAGTGAAAGGGGCAGGAAAGCAACTAATGAAAAACTGTTTTTT. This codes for CASSERGRKATNEKLFF.

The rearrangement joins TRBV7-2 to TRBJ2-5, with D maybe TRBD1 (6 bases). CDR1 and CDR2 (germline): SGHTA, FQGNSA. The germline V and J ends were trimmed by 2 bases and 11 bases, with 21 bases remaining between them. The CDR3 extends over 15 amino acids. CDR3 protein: CASSLTVSALRGQYF. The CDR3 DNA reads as TGTGCCAGCAGCTTAACGGTCAGTGCGTTGAGGGGGCAGTACTTC.

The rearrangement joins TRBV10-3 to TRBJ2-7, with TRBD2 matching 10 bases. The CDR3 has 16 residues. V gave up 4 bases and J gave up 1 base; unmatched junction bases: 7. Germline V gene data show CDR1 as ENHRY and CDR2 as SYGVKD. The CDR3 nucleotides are TGTGCCATCAGTGGGGGGGGACTAGCGTTTTCCTACGAGCAGTACTTC. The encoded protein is CAISGGGLAFSYEQYF.

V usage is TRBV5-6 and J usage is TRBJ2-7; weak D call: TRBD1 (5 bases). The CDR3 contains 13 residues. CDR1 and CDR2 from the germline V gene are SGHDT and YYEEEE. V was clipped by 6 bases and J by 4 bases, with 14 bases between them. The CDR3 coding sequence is TGTGCCAGCAACGGCCAGGGTAGTTACGAGCAGTACTTC. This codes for CASNGQGSYEQYF.

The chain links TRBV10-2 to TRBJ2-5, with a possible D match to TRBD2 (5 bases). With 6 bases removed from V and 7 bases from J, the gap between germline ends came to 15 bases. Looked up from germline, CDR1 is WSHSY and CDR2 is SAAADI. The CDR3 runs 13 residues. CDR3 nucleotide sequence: TGCGCCAGCAGCCCCCCCCCAGAGGGGACCCAGTACTTC. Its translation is CASSPPPEGTQYF.